The 27 T cell receptor beta chains reported below all come from one sample, sequenced in a study of T cells after yellow fever vaccination. TCRdb re-called the 5' RACE reads with MiXCR, one entry per CDR3 protein. The data contain approximately 340,000 distinct CDR3 sequences, 7.5% to 9% of them singletons. The sample here was PBMCs, taken on the day of the first yellow fever vaccination. All receptors derive from a man younger than 35 who received the YFV17D yellow fever vaccine.

This clonotype appeared a few times. The rearrangement joins TRBV6-1 to TRBJ2-3; TRBD2 is a possible D gene (5 bases). Looked up from germline, CDR1 is MNHNS and CDR2 is SASEGT. V was shortened by 5 bases and J by 0 bases, with 15 bases between the two germline ends. There are 16 residues in the CDR3. CDR3 sequence: CASSPRGYPSTDTQYF. The CDR3 DNA reads TGTGCCAGCAGTCCCCGGGGATACCCTAGCACAGATACGCAGTATTTT.

The rearrangement links TRBV6-5 to TRBJ2-2, with D tentatively TRBD1 (6 bases). V lost 0 bases and J 1 base, leaving 6 bases between the germline ends. The CDR3 has 15 residues. Per germline, CDR1 MNHEY and CDR2 SVGAGI. CDR3 protein: CASSYSRGNTGELFF. The DNA of the CDR3 is TGTGCCAGCAGTTACTCCAGGGGGAACACCGGGGAGCTGTTTTTT.

At least ten counts were recorded for this clonotype. The chain employs TRBV10-2 and TRBJ2-4; D uncertain. Germline assignment: CDR1 WSHSY and CDR2 SAAADI. The CDR3 sequence is 12 residues long. The V end was cut by 9 bases, the J end by 0 bases, with 6 bases between. CDR3 sequence reads: CASSIAKNIQYF. The CDR3 bases are TGCGCCAGTTCAATAGCCAAAAACATTCAGTACTTC.

This clonotype was seen ten or more times. The chain is built from TRBV14 and TRBJ2-1; D remains ambiguous. The CDR3 is 11 amino acids. CDR1 SGHDN and CDR2 FVKESK come from the germline V gene. The V gene lost 1 base and the J gene lost 10 bases, with 5 bases spanning the gap. Here the CDR3 reads CASSQGSEQFF. The CDR3 DNA reads as TGTGCCAGCAGCCAAGGGAGCGAGCAGTTCTTC.

The rearrangement links TRBV5-1 to TRBJ2-3, with 9 bases aligning to TRBD1. Germline loops: CDR1 SGHRS, CDR2 YFSETQ. V gave up 6 bases and J gave up 4 bases; unmatched junction bases: 6. The length of the CDR3 is 14 residues. CDR3 sequence reads: CASTRDREADTQYF. CDR3 DNA sequence: TGCGCCAGCACAAGGGACAGGGAGGCAGATACGCAGTATTTT.

Only a few counts were recorded for this clonotype. The chain couples TRBV20-1 to TRBJ1-2; the D is unclear. From germline, CDR1 is DFQATT and CDR2 SNEGSKA (reference sequence). V lost 1 base and J lost 7, with 13 bases in between. The length of the CDR3 is 13 residues. CDR3 DNA: TGCAGTGCTAGAGGGGCTGGGAGGACTGGCTACACCTTC. Its translation is CSARGAGRTGYTF.

The chain joins TRBV11-2 to TRBJ2-3; TRBD2 agrees at 8 bases. Germline V gene lookup returns CDR1 SGHAT and CDR2 FQNNGV. The CDR3 has 14 residues. The J segment lost 6 bases and the V segment lost 7 bases, leaving 9 bases of the junction unmatched. The chain's CDR3 is CASIMGLGRDTQYF. The CDR3 DNA sequence: TGTGCCAGCATCATGGGACTAGGAAGGGATACGCAGTATTTT.

This clonotype came up a few times. CDR3 in amino acids: CASLWRTSYNEQFF. Here the CDR3 DNA reads TGTGCCTCCCTTTGGAGGACATCCTACAATGAGCAGTTCTTC. The chain carries TRBV30 and TRBJ2-1; D tentatively reads TRBD1 or TRBD2 (5 bases each). Germline CDR1 GTSNPN, CDR2 SVGIG (reference sequence). Trimming left V 7 bases short and J 1 base short, with 14 bases between. The CDR3 extends over 14 amino acids. Full variable domain (remainder filled in from reference TRBV30 and TRBJ2-1): SQTIHQWPATLVQPVGSPLSLECTVEGTSNPNLYWYRQAAGRGLQLLFYSVGIGQISSEVPQNLSASRPQDRQFILSSKKLLLSDSGFYLCASLWRTSYNEQFFGPGTRLTVL.

This clonotype has only a few counts. This chain connects TRBV5-1 to TRBJ2-7; D possibly corresponds to TRBD1 (5 bases). This CDR3 comprises 15 residues. Between the trimmed V and J ends, which lost 0 bases and 2 bases, there was a span of 12 bases. The germline gives CDR1 SGHRS, CDR2 YFSETQ. The CDR3 region has the DNA TGCGCCAGCAGCTTGGAAGGGGATGGAACCTACGAGCAGTACTTC. Translation gives CASSLEGDGTYEQYF.

The sample holds many counts of this clonotype. V and J are TRBV6-5 and TRBJ2-3; D is ambiguous. Per germline, CDR1 MNHEY and CDR2 SVGAGI. The CDR3 extends over 11 amino acids. The germline V and J ends were trimmed by 2 bases and 12 bases, with 9 bases remaining between them. The CDR3 region has the DNA TGTGCCAGCAGTTACGCCAGTGGTCAGTATTTT. Translation gives CASSYASGQYF.

V gene TRBV4-2 combines with J gene TRBJ2-5; 8 bases align to TRBD2. Germline-derived CDR1 and CDR2 are LGHNA and YNFKEQ. The CDR3 runs 15 residues. V dropped 2 bases and J dropped 2; count of bases not matched to a gene: 4. CDR3 region: CASSQRRLAQETQYF. As DNA, the CDR3 is TGTGCCAGCAGCCAACGCCGACTAGCGCAAGAGACCCAGTACTTC.

This clonotype was observed at least ten times. The J gene is TRBJ2-1, the V gene TRBV5-1; 12 bases agree with TRBD1. The germline V gene encodes CDR1 SGHRS and CDR2 YFSETQ. V shed 4 bases and J 8 bases; nucleotides not matched to a gene: 4. The CDR3 extends over 14 amino acids. CDR3 amino acids: CASSPGQGADEQFF. As DNA, the CDR3 is TGCGCCAGCAGCCCGGGACAGGGGGCTGATGAGCAGTTCTTC.

This clonotype has only a few counts. This chain joins TRBV4-3 and TRBJ2-3; the D call may be TRBD1 or TRBD2 (6 bases each). From germline, CDR1 is LGHNA and CDR2 YSLEER. The germline V and J ends were trimmed by 0 bases and 5 bases, with 24 bases remaining between them. This CDR3 comprises 19 residues. CDR3 coding DNA: TGCGCCAGCAGCCAAGATGGGAGGAGAGGGGGGCCATCAGGAGATACGCAGTATTTT. Translated: CASSQDGRRGGPSGDTQYF.

This clonotype was picked up many times. The rearrangement joins TRBV2 to TRBJ1-6; 7 bases are shared with TRBD1. The V gene's germline CDR1 is SNHLY and CDR2 FYNNEI. This CDR3 is 14 amino acids long. Trimming removed 7 bases from V and 5 bases from J; junction bases left unmatched: 5. The CDR3 region has the DNA TGTGCCAGCACCCAGGGGGTGCATAATTCACCCCTCCACTTT. Translating gives CASTQGVHNSPLHF.

Many counts were recorded for this clonotype. A junction end diverges from the germline sequence, so it may reflect a read error. This chain joins TRBV5-1 and TRBJ2-3; 9 bases agree with TRBD1. This CDR3 region has 14 residues. Germline assignment: CDR1 SGHRS and CDR2 YFSETQ. This chain's CDR3 is CASSPGTGSDTQYF. CDR3 DNA sequence: TGTGCCAGCAGTCCTGGGACAGGGTCAGATACGCAGTATTTT.

This clonotype was seen a few times. The rearrangement uses TRBV5-4 and TRBJ2-1; D unclear. The ends were cut back, 0 bases at V and 4 bases at J, with 14 bases in the middle. There are 16 residues in the CDR3. Germline assignment: CDR1 SGHNT and CDR2 YYREEE (reference sequence). CDR3: CASSLALVGIYNEQFF. In nucleotides, the CDR3 is TGTGCCAGCAGCTTGGCCCTAGTTGGAATTTACAATGAGCAGTTCTTC.

This clonotype was seen a few times. The genes are TRBV12-3 or TRBV12-4 and TRBJ1-1; no firm D call. The CDR3 spans 15 residues. Trimming pared 4 bases from V and 0 bases from J, leaving 12 bases between. CDR3: CASSSRTAMNTEAFF. As DNA, the CDR3 is TGTGCCAGCAGTTCCCGGACCGCAATGAACACTGAAGCTTTCTTT.

A word on this clonotype: Its ends do not fully match the called genes, so a read error is possible. The gene calls are TRBV4-2 and TRBJ2-1; D gene uncertain. The germline gives CDR1 LGHNA, CDR2 YNFKEQ. The CDR3 runs to 14 residues. As DNA, the CDR3 is TGTGCCAGCAGCCACCTAGGTTCCTCCAATGAGCAGTTCTTC. This codes for CASSHLGSSNEQFF.

This clonotype has only a few counts. This chain connects TRBV27 to TRBJ2-3; D is tentatively TRBD1 or TRBD2 (5 bases each). V shed 3 bases and J shed 5 bases, with 12 bases lying between them. The CDR3 loop spans 14 amino acids. In germline, CDR1 is MNHEY, CDR2 SMNVEV (reference sequence). The CDR3 DNA is TGTGCCAGCAGTTTCAGGCAGGGAGAAGATACGCAGTATTTT. Translating gives CASSFRQGEDTQYF.

This clonotype has at least ten counts. The rearrangement joins TRBV7-9 to TRBJ1-5, with D possibly TRBD1 on 6 matching bases. V lost 4 bases and J lost 6, with 10 bases in between. Germline CDR1 is SEHNR and CDR2 is FQNEAQ (reference sequence). The CDR3 sequence is 13 residues long. DNA for the CDR3: TGTGCCAGCAGCTACAGGGAGGGTCAGCCCCAGCATTTT. This gives the protein CASSYREGQPQHF.

This clonotype was counted between two and nine times. The chain has TRBV19 and TRBJ1-2; 9 bases match TRBD1. J was trimmed by 8 bases and V by 7 bases; bases with no gene match: 11. The CDR3 length is 14 residues. CDR1 is LNHDA, CDR2 SQIVND, per germline (reference sequence). The chain's CDR3 is CASTYRDRADGYTF. The CDR3 region has the DNA TGTGCCAGTACCTATCGGGACAGGGCGGACGGCTACACCTTC.

A few counts support this clonotype. V is TRBV28 and J is TRBJ2-5; D could derive from TRBD1 or TRBD2 (5 bases each). V dropped 5 bases and J dropped 4 bases, with 17 bases sitting between them. CDR1 MDHEN and CDR2 SYDVKM come from the germline V gene. CDR3 size: 15 residues. The CDR3 DNA follows: TGTGCCAGCAGTCCTGGGACGGCCTGGCTAGAGACCCAGTACTTC. Translated: CASSPGTAWLETQYF.

This clonotype was counted many times. The chain couples TRBV28 to TRBJ1-5; possibly TRBD1 for D (5 bases). Germline V gene lookup returns CDR1 MDHEN and CDR2 SYDVKM. The CDR3 covers 13 residues. The V gene lost 3 bases and the J gene lost 5 bases, with 8 bases spanning the gap. In DNA, the CDR3 is TGTGCCAGCAGTTTGGCAGGGCATCAGCCCCAGCATTTT. It translates to CASSLAGHQPQHF.

The chain has TRBV23-1 and TRBJ2-7; D may be TRBD1 or TRBD2 (6 bases each). TRBV23-1 is labeled an ORF, and its function is uncertain. The CDR3 runs to 17 residues. The V end was cut by 0 bases, the J end by 2 bases, with 17 bases between. The CDR3 spells CASSQSGGGRQTYEQYF. CDR3 sequence (DNA): TGCGCCAGCAGTCAATCAGGGGGAGGACGGCAAACCTACGAGCAGTACTTC.

This clonotype was observed a few times. This chain connects TRBV5-1 to TRBJ1-1; tentative D call: TRBD1 (5 bases). The germline V and J ends were trimmed by 5 bases and 2 bases, with 13 bases remaining between them. The CDR3 totals 14 residues. Germline V lookup: CDR1 SGHRS, CDR2 YFSETQ. CDR3 in DNA: TGCGCCAGCAGTTTTTGGGACGTCAACACTGAAGCTTTCTTT. Protein: CASSFWDVNTEAFF.

This clonotype came up many times. The chain links TRBV10-3 to TRBJ2-1, with D maybe TRBD2 (5 bases). Per germline, CDR1 ENHRY and CDR2 SYGVKD. There are 12 residues in the CDR3. Deletions cut 6 bases from V and 8 bases from J, with 11 bases between. The CDR3 bases are TGTGCCATCAGGGGAGAAGGTGATGAGCAGTTCTTC. Its translation is CAIRGEGDEQFF.

In DNA, the CDR3 is TGTGCCAGCAGCGGACCAGGGACCCCCGGTGATTCACCCCTCCACTTT. Protein: CASSGPGTPGDSPLHF. The chain links TRBV9 to TRBJ1-6; D is possibly TRBD1 (5 bases). V lost 3 bases, J lost 8 bases, and 18 bases lay in between. There are 16 residues in the CDR3. Per germline, CDR1 SGDLS and CDR2 YYNGEE.